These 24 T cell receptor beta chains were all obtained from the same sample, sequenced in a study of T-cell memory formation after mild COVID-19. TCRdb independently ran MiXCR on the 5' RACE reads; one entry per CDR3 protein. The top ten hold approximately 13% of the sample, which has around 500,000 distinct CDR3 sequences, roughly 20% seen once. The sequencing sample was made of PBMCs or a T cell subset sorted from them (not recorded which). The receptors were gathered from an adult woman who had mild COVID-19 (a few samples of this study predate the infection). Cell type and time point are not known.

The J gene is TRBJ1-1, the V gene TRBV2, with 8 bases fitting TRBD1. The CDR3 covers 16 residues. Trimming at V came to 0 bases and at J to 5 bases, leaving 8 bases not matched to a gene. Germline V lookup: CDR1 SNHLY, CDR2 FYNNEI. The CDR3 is CASSEAPGQAGTEAFF. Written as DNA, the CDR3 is TGTGCCAGCAGTGAAGCTCCGGGACAGGCAGGGACTGAAGCTTTCTTT.

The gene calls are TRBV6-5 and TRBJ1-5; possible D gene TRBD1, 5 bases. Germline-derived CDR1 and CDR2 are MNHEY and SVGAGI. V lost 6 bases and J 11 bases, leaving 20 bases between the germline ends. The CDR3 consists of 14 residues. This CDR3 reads CASRLLPGHWAQHF. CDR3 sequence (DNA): TGTGCCAGCAGATTACTCCCTGGACACTGGGCCCAGCATTTT.

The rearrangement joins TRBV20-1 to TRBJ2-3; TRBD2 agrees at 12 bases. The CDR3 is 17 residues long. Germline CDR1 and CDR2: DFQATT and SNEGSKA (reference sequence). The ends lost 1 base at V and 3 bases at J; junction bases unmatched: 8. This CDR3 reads CSARVRLAGERTDTQYF. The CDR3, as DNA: TGCAGTGCTAGAGTTAGACTAGCGGGAGAGCGGACAGATACGCAGTATTTT.

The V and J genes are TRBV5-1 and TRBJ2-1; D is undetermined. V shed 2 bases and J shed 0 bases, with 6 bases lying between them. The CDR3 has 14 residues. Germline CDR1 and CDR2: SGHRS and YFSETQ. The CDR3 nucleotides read TGCGCCAGCAGCTTACGGAGCTCCTACAATGAGCAGTTCTTC. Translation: CASSLRSSYNEQFF.

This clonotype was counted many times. CDR3 sequence reads: CASSGRLAGNNEQFF. CDR3 sequence (DNA): TGCGCCAGCAGCGGGAGACTAGCGGGGAACAATGAGCAGTTCTTC. The chain couples TRBV5-1 to TRBJ2-1, with 11 positions matching TRBD2. Per the germline V gene, CDR1 is SGHRS and CDR2 is YFSETQ. The V gene end was trimmed by 4 bases and the J gene end by 5 bases; junction bases not matched to a gene: 5. This CDR3 comprises 15 residues.

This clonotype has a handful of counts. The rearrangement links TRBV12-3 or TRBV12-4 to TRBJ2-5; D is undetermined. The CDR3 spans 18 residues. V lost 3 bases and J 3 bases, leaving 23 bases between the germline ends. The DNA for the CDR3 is TGTGCCAGCAGTTTCTCGGCATGGGTCGGGTACTCCAAAGAGACCCAGTACTTC. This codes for CASSFSAWVGYSKETQYF.

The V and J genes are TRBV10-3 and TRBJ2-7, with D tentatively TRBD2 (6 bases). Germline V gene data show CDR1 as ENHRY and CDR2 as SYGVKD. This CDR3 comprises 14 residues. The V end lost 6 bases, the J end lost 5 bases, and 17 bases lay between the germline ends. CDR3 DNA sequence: TGTGCCATCAGAGCCGGGACTTCAATAGACGAGCAGTACTTC. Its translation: CAIRAGTSIDEQYF.

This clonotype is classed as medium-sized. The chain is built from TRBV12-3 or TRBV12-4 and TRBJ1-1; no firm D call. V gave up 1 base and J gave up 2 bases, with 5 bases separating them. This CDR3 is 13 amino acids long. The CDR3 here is CASSLGKNTEAFF. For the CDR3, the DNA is TGTGCCAGCAGTTTAGGTAAAAACACTGAAGCTTTCTTT.

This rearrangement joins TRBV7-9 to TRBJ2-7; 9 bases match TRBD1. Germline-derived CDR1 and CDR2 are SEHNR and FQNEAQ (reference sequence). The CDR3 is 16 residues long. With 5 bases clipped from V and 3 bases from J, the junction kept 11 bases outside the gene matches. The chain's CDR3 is CASSPSAGQGSYEQYF. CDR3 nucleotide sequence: TGTGCCAGCAGCCCAAGCGCGGGACAGGGAAGCTACGAGCAGTACTTC.

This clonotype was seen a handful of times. DNA of the CDR3: TGTGCCAGCAGCTTCCCTCCGAGGGCGGGGCCCTACAATGAGCAGTTCTTC. This encodes CASSFPPRAGPYNEQFF. The chain has TRBV7-8 and TRBJ2-1; perhaps TRBD2 as D (6 bases). With 3 bases removed from V and 2 bases from J, the gap between germline ends came to 17 bases. The CDR3 spans 17 residues. Germline CDR1 is SGHVS and CDR2 is FQNEAQ. Using reference TRBV7-8 and TRBJ2-1 for the parts outside the CDR3, the full variable domain is GAGVSQSPRYKVAKRGQDVALRCDPISGHVSLFWYQQALGQGPEFLTYFQNEAQLDKSGLPSDRFFAERPEGSVSTLKIQRTQQEDSAVYLCASSFPPRAGPYNEQFFGPGTRLTVL.

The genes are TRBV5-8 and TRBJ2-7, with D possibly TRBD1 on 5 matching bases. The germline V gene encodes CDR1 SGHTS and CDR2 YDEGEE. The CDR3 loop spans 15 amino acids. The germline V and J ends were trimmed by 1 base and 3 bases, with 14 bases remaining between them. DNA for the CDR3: TGTGCCAGCAGCTTGCTCCTGGGGCTGAACTACGAGCAGTACGTC. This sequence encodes CASSLLLGLNYEQYV.

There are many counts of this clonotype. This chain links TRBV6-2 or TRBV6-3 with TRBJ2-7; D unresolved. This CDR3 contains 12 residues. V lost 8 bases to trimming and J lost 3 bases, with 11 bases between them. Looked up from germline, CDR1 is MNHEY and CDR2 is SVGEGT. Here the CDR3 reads CASGPLVYEQYF. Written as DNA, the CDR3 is TGTGCCAGCGGCCCCCTGGTCTACGAGCAGTACTTC.

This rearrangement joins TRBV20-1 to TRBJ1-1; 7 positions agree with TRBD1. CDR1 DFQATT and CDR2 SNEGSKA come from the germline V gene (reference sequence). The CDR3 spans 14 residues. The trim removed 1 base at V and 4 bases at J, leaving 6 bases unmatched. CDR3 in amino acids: CSARVETGVTEAFF. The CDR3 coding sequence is TGCAGTGCTAGAGTTGAAACAGGGGTCACTGAAGCTTTCTTT.

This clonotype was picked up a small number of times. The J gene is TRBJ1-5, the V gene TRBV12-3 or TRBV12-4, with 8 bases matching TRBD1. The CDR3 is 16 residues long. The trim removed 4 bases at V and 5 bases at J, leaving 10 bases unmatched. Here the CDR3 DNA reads TGTGCCAGCAGTTATAGGACAGGGATCGTCGATCAGCCCCAGCATTTT. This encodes CASSYRTGIVDQPQHF.

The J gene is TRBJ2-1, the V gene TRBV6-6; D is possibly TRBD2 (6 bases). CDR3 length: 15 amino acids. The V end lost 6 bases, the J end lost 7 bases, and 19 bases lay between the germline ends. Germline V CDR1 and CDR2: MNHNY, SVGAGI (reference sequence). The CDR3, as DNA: TGTGCCAGCAGGCCGGGAGTAAGGGGTGGGAATGAGCAGTTCTTC. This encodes CASRPGVRGGNEQFF.

The CDR3 is CASSLASGYHEQFF. The CDR3 nucleotides are TGTGCCAGCAGCTTAGCTAGCGGGTACCATGAGCAGTTCTTC. The genes are TRBV7-6 and TRBJ2-1, with TRBD2 matching over 7 bases. The CDR3 extends over 14 amino acids. The germline V gene has CDR1 SGHVS and CDR2 FNYEAQ. Trimming took 0 bases from V and 8 from J; bases not matched to a gene: 4.

This chain's CDR3 is CASSSGHRLSYEQYF. The CDR3 DNA is TGTGCCAGCAGCTCGGGACATAGGCTTTCCTACGAGCAGTACTTC. V is TRBV7-2 and J is TRBJ2-7; possibly TRBD1 for D (6 bases). The CDR3 is 15 residues long. Germline V CDR1 and CDR2: SGHTA, FQGNSA. Trimming took 4 bases from V and 1 from J, leaving 14 bases between them.

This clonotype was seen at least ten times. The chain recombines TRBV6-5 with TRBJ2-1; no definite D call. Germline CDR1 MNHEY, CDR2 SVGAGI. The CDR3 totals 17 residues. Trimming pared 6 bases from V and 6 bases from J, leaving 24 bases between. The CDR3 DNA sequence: TGTGCCAGCAGCTCCAGAGGCGACGCTTTCCCGCGCAATGAGCAGTTCTTC. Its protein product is CASSSRGDAFPRNEQFF.

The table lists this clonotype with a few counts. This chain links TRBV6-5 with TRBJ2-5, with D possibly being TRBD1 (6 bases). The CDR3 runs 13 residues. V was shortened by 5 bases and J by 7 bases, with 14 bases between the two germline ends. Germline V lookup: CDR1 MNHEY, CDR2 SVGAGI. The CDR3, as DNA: TGTGCCAGCAGTAAACAGGGAGTCGGGACCCAGTACTTC. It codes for CASSKQGVGTQYF.

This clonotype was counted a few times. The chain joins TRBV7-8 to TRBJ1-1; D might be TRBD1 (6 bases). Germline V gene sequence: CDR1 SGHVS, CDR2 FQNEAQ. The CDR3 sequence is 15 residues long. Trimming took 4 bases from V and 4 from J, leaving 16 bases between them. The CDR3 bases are TGTGCCAGCAGCTCGACTTCAGGGGTGACCACTGAAGCTTTCTTT. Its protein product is CASSSTSGVTTEAFF.

Here the CDR3 reads CASSRVGYGYTF. CDR3 bases: TGTGCCAGCAGCAGGGTGGGCTATGGCTACACCTTC. V is TRBV2 and J is TRBJ1-2; weak D call: TRBD1 (5 bases). The CDR3 covers 12 residues. Germline CDR1 is SNHLY and CDR2 is FYNNEI. Trimming shortened V by 6 bases and J by 4 bases, and 9 bases separated the two germline ends.

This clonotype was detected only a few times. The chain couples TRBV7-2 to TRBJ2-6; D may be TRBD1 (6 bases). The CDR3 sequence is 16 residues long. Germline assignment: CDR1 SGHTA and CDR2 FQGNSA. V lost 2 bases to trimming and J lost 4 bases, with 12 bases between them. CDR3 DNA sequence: TGTGCCAGCAGCTTATCAGGGGCTTCGGGGGCCAACGTCCTGACTTTC. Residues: CASSLSGASGANVLTF.

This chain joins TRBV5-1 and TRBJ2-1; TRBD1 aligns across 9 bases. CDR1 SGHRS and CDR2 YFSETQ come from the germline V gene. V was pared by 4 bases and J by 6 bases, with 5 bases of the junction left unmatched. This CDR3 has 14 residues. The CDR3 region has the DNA TGCGCCAGCAGCGGGCCGGGACAGGGCAATGAGCAGTTCTTC. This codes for CASSGPGQGNEQFF.

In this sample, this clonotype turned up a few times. This CDR3 reads CASSGLGQVYEQYF. As DNA, the CDR3 is TGCGCCAGCAGCGGTCTCGGACAAGTTTACGAGCAGTACTTC. The chain combines TRBV5-1 with TRBJ2-7; a weak D match, TRBD1 (5 bases). V shed 4 bases and J shed 4 bases, with 15 bases lying between them. CDR1 and CDR2 (germline): SGHRS, YFSETQ. This CDR3 has 14 amino acids.